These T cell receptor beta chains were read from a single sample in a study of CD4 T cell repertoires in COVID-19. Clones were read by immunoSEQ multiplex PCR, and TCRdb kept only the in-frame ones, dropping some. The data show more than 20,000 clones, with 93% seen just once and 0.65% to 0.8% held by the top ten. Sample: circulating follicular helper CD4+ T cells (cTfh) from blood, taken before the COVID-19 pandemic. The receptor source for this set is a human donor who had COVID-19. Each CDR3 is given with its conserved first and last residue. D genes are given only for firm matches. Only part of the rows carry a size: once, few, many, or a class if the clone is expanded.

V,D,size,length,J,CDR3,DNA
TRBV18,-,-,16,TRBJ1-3,CASSPSGPNSGNTIYF,TGTGCCAGCTCACCAAGCGGACCCAACTCTGGAAACACCATATATTTT
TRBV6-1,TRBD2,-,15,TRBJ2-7,CAIHPMTGGPYEQYF,TGTGCCATCCATCCAATGACGGGGGGGCCATACGAGCAGTACTTC
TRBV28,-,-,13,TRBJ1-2,CASSLGQNYGYTF,TGTGCCAGCAGTTTAGGACAAAACTATGGCTACACCTTC
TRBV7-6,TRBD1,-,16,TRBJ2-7,CASSLPGQGSPYEQYF,TGTGCCAGCAGCTTACCGGGACAGGGGTCTCCCTACGAGCAGTACTTC
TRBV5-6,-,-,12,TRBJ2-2,CASSEQGGELFF,TGTGCCAGCAGCGAACAGGGCGGGGAGCTGTTTTTT
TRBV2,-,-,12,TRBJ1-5,CASSVSVEPQHF,TGTGCCAGCAGCGTGTCCGTCGAGCCCCAGCATTTT
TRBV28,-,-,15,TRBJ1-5,CASSLGSGSNQPQHF,TGTGCCAGCAGTTTGGGGTCAGGGAGCAATCAGCCCCAGCATTTT
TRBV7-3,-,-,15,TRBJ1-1,CASSLIGGEGTEAFF,TGTGCCAGCAGCTTAATAGGAGGGGAAGGCACTGAAGCTTTCTTT
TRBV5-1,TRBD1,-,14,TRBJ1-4,CASSLGQGDEKLFF,TGCGCCAGCAGCTTGGGACAGGGGGATGAAAAACTGTTTTTT
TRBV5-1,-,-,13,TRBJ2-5,CASSSSVGETQYF,TGCGCCAGCAGCTCTAGCGTAGGGGAGACCCAGTACTTC
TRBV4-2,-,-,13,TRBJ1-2,CASSHSTGGGYTF,TGTGCCAGCAGCCATTCCACGGGCGGGGGATACACCTTC
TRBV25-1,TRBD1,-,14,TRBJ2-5,CASRPDRVGETQYF,TGTGCCAGCAGACCGGACAGGGTAGGAGAGACCCAGTACTTC
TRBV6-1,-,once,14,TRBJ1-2,CASSEGGGRYGYTF,TGTGCCAGCAGTGAAGGGGGGGGCCGGTATGGCTACACCTTC
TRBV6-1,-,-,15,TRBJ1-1,CASSEEKTVNTEAFF,TGTGCCAGCAGTGAAGAGAAGACAGTTAACACTGAAGCTTTCTTT
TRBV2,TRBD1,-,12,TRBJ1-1,CASRDRVGRAFF,TGTGCCAGCAGGGACAGGGTTGGACGAGCTTTCTTT
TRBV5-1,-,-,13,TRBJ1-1,CASSLDGGTEAFF,TGCGCCAGCAGCTTGGACGGGGGCACTGAAGCTTTCTTT
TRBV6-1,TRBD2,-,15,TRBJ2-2,CASSELAGSTGELFF,TGTGCCAGCAGTGAACTAGCGGGGTCGACCGGGGAGCTGTTTTTT
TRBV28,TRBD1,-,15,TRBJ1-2,CASSLETGPGYGYTF,TGTGCCAGCAGTTTAGAGACAGGGCCAGGCTATGGCTACACCTTC
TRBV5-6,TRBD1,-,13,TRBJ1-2,CASSRGTGVGYTF,TGTGCCAGCAGCCGGGGGACAGGGGTTGGCTACACCTTC
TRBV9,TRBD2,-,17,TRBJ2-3,CASSAQGTAGMTDTQYF,TGTGCCAGCAGCGCCCAGGGTACAGCGGGAATGACAGATACGCAGTATTTT
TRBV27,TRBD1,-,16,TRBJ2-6,CASRDRQGSGANVLTF,TGTGCCAGCAGGGATAGACAGGGCTCTGGGGCCAACGTCCTGACTTTC
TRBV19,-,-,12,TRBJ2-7,CASSAGSYEQYF,TGTGCCAGTAGTGCCGGCTCCTACGAGCAGTACTTC
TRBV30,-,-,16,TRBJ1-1,CAWSVGRNRLNTEAFF,TGTGCCTGGAGTGTAGGGCGGAACAGGTTAAACACTGAAGCTTTCTTT
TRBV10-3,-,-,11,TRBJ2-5,CAAGSGETQYF,TGTGCCGCCGGGTCTGGGGAGACCCAGTACTTC
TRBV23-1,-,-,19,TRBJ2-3,CASSQRSLGHPLRTDTQYF,TGCGCCAGCAGTCAACGTAGCCTGGGACACCCGTTACGGACAGATACGCAGTATTTT
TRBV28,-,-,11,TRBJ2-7,CASSQIEVQYF,TGTGCCAGCAGTCAAATAGAAGTGCAGTACTTC
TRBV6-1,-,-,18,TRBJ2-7,CASSESPFRTSILPEQYF,TGTGCCAGCAGTGAAAGTCCATTTCGAACTAGCATCTTACCCGAGCAGTACTTC
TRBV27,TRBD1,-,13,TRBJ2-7,CASSPGQNYEQYF,TGTGCCAGCAGTCCGGGACAGAATTACGAGCAGTACTTC
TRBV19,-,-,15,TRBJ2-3,CATGRGRDTTDTQYF,TGTGCCACCGGACGCGGCCGGGACACCACAGATACGCAGTATTTT
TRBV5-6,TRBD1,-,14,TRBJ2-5,CASSGDSLQETQYF,TGTGCCAGCAGCGGGGACAGCCTCCAAGAGACCCAGTACTTC
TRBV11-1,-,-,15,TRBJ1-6,CASSLGGLKNSPLHF,TGTGCCAGCAGCTTGGGTGGACTAAAAAATTCACCCCTCCACTTT
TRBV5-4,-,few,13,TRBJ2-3,CASSLAPADTQYF,TGTGCCAGCAGCTTGGCCCCCGCAGATACGCAGTATTTT
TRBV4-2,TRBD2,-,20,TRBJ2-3,CASSQGWGTEAGGTTDTQYF,TGTGCCAGCAGCCAAGGATGGGGTACGGAAGCGGGGGGCACCACAGATACGCAGTATTTT
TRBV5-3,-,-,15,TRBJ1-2,CARSFSGGGHYGYTF,TGTGCCAGAAGCTTCTCGGGGGGTGGCCACTATGGCTACACCTTC
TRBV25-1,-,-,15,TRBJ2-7,CASSELGTGPYEQYF,TGTGCCAGCAGTGAATTGGGAACAGGACCTTACGAGCAGTACTTC
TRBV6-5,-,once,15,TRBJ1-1,CASRVNGAGNTEAFF,TGTGCCAGCAGAGTTAATGGGGCAGGAAACACTGAAGCTTTCTTT
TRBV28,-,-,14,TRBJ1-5,CASSLGGVRQPQHF,TGTGCCAGCAGTCTGGGGGGGGTAAGGCAGCCCCAGCATTTT
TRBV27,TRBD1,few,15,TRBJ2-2,CASSSDRVGTGELFF,TGTGCCAGCAGTTCGGACAGGGTAGGCACCGGGGAGCTGTTTTTT
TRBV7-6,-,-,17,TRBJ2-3,CASSLGGGLGRTDTQYF,TGTGCCAGCAGCTTAGGGGGCGGTCTAGGGCGCACAGATACGCAGTATTTT
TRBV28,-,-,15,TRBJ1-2,CASSSSSGRDYGYTF,TGTGCCAGCAGTTCAAGCTCCGGCAGGGACTATGGCTACACCTTC
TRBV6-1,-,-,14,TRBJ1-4,CASSEIRGDEKLFF,TGTGCCAGCAGTGAAATCCGGGGGGATGAAAAACTGTTTTTT
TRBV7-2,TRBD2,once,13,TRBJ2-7,CASSVGGRGEQYF,TGTGCCAGCAGCGTTGGCGGGAGGGGGGAGCAGTACTTC
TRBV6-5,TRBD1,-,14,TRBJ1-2,CASSEGTGNYGYTF,TGTGCCAGCAGTGAGGGGACAGGGAACTATGGCTACACCTTC
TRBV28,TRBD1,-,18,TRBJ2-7,CASRPSPGTGSRSVEQYF,TGTGCCAGCAGACCCTCTCCCGGGACAGGGAGCCGGAGTGTTGAGCAGTACTTC
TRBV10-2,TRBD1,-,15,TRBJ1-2,CASTSPGQGNYGYTF,TGCGCCAGCACATCACCGGGACAGGGGAACTATGGCTACACCTTC
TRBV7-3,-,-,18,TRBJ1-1,CASSSFREHLIGSTEAFF,TGTGCCAGCAGCTCTTTTCGGGAGCATCTTATCGGGAGCACTGAAGCTTTCTTT
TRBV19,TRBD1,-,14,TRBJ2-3,CASRTGTGRNTQYF,TGTGCCAGTAGAACCGGGACAGGGCGCAATACGCAGTATTTT
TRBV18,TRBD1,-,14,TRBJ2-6,CASSTGAGANVLTF,TGTGCCAGCTCCACAGGGGCTGGGGCCAACGTCCTGACTTTC
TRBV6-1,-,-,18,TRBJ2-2,CASSEEPVGPPNTGELFF,TGTGCCAGCAGTGAAGAACCGGTGGGGCCCCCGAACACCGGGGAGCTGTTTTTT
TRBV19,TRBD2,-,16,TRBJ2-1,CASNKGGVSAPNEQFF,TGTGCCAGTAATAAGGGAGGGGTGAGTGCCCCCAATGAGCAGTTCTTC
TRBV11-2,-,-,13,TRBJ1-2,CASSLEPGYGYTF,TGTGCCAGCAGCTTAGAGCCAGGGTATGGCTACACCTTC
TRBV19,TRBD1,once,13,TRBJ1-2,CASRSRTGYGYTF,TGTGCCAGTAGATCCCGGACAGGCTATGGCTACACCTTC
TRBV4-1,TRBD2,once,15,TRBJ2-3,CASKLAGGSPDTQYF,TGCGCCAGCAAGCTAGCGGGAGGCTCCCCAGATACGCAGTATTTT
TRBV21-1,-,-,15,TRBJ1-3,CASSGGQAGGNTIYF,TGTGCCAGCAGCGGGGGACAGGCTGGTGGAAACACCATATATTTT
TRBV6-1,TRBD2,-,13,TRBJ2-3,CASRWGGTDTQYF,TGTGCCAGCAGGTGGGGGGGGACAGATACGCAGTATTTT